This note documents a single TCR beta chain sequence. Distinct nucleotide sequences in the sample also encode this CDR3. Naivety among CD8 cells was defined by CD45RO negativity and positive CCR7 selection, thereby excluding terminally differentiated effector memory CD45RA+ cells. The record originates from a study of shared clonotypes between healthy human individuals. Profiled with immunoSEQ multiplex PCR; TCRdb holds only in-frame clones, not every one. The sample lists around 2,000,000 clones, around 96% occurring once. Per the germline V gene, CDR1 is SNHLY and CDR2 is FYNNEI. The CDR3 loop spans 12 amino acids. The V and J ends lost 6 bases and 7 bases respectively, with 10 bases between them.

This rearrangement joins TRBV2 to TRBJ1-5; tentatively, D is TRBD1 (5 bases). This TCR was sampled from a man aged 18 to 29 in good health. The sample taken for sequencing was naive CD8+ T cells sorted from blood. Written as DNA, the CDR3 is TGTGCCAGCAGGGCCGGGGACCAGCCCCAGCATTTT. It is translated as CASRAGDQPQHF.